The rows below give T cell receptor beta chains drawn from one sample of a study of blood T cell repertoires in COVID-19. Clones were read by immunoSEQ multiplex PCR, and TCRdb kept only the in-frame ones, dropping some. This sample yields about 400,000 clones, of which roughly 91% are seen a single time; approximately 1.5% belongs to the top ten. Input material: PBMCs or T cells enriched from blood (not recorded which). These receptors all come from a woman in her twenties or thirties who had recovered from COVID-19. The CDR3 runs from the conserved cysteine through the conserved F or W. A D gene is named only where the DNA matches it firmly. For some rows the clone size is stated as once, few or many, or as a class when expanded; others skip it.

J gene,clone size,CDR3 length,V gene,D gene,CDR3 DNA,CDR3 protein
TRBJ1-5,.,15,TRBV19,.,TGTGCCAGTAGTATCGGAGAATATAGCAATCAGCCCCAGCATTTT,CASSIGEYSNQPQHF
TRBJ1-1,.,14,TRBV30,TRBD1,TGTGCCTGGAGGGGACAGGGCTTAAACACTGAAGCTTTCTTT,CAWRGQGLNTEAFF
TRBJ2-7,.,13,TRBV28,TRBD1,TGTGCCAGCAGTCGGACAGGGTTGGCCGAGCAGTACTTC,CASSRTGLAEQYF
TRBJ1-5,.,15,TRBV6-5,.,TGTGCCAGCAGTTCGGTTTCTCTTAGCAATCAGCCCCAGCATTTT,CASSSVSLSNQPQHF
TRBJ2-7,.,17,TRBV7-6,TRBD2,TGTGCCAGCAGCTTAGTGGCCCTAGCGGGGGGACCCTACGAGCAGTACTTC,CASSLVALAGGPYEQYF
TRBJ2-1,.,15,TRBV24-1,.,TGTGCCACCAGTGATTCTGATCCCCTAGGTGATGAGCAGTTCTTC,CATSDSDPLGDEQFF
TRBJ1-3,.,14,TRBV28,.,TGTGCCAGCAGTACACCAGGGTCTGGAAACACCATATATTTT,CASSTPGSGNTIYF
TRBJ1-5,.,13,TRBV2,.,TGTGCCAGCAGTGAAGCGCTTGAGGGATACCAGCATTTT,CASSEALEGYQHF
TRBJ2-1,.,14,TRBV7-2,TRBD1,TGTGCCAGCAGCCCCATGACAGGGTACAATGAGCAGTTCTTC,CASSPMTGYNEQFF
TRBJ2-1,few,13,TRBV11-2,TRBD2,TGTGCCAGCAGCTCATACGTAGCGGGAGAGCAGTTCTTC,CASSSYVAGEQFF
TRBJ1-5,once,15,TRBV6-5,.,TGTGCCAGCAGTTACGATTCGGGGGGTGGTCAGCCCCAGCATTTT,CASSYDSGGGQPQHF
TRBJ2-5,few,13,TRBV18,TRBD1,TGTGCCAGCTCAGAGACAGGGCAAGAGACCCAGTACTTC,CASSETGQETQYF
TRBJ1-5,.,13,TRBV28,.,TGTGCCAGCAGCCGCAGGGAATATCAGCCCCAGCATTTT,CASSRREYQPQHF
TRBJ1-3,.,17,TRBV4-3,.,TGCGCCAGCAGCCTTTTCCTCGAGGCGATCTCTGGAAACACCATATATTTT,CASSLFLEAISGNTIYF
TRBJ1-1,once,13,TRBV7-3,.,TGTGCCAGCAGAATGGACTGGAACACTGAAGCTTTCTTT,CASRMDWNTEAFF
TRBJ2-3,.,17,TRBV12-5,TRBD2,TGTGCTAGTGGTTTGGTAAGGTCTAGCGGGGGCACAGATACGCAGTATTTT,CASGLVRSSGGTDTQYF
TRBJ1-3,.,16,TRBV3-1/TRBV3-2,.,TGTGCCAGCAGCTTCAGGGGTTCTGGAACTGGAAACACCATATATTTT,CASSFRGSGTGNTIYF
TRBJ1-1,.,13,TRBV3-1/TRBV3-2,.,TGTGCCAGCAGCCAACCAATGAACACTGAAGCTTTCTTT,CASSQPMNTEAFF
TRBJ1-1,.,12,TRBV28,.,TGTGCCAGCAGTTTACAGTACACTGAAGCTTTCTTT,CASSLQYTEAFF
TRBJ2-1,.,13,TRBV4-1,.,TGCGCCAGCAGCCAGCACACAGGGAATGAGCAGTTCTTC,CASSQHTGNEQFF
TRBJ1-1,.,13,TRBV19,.,TGTGCCAGTAGTATCAGGGAATGGACTGAAGCTTTCTTT,CASSIREWTEAFF
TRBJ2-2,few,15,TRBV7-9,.,TGTGCCAGCAGCCTGGACAGCGTGAACACCGGGGAGCTGTTTTTT,CASSLDSVNTGELFF
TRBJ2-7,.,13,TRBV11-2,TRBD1,TGTGCCAGCAGCTCCCTCGACAGGGCTGAGCAGTACTTC,CASSSLDRAEQYF
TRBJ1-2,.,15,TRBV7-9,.,TGTGCCAGCAGCCGGGAGACTTACAGAGACTATGGCTACACCTTC,CASSRETYRDYGYTF
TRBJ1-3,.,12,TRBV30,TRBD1,TGTGCACGACAGGGGGCAGGAAACACCATATATTTT,CARQGAGNTIYF
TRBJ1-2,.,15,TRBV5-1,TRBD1,TGCGCCAGCAGCTCCCCGGGACAGGGAAACTATGGCTACACCTTC,CASSSPGQGNYGYTF
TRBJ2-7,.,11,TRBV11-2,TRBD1,TGTGCCAGCAGCCTCGGGACAGCGCAGTACTTC,CASSLGTAQYF
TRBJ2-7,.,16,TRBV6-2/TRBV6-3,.,TGTGCCAGCAGTTACGGGGCCATGAGAAGCTCCTACGAGCAGTACTTC,CASSYGAMRSSYEQYF
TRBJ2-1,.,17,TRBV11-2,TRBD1,TGTGCCAGCACCTTACTTGACCGGACAGGGACCTACAATGAGCAGTTCTTC,CASTLLDRTGTYNEQFF